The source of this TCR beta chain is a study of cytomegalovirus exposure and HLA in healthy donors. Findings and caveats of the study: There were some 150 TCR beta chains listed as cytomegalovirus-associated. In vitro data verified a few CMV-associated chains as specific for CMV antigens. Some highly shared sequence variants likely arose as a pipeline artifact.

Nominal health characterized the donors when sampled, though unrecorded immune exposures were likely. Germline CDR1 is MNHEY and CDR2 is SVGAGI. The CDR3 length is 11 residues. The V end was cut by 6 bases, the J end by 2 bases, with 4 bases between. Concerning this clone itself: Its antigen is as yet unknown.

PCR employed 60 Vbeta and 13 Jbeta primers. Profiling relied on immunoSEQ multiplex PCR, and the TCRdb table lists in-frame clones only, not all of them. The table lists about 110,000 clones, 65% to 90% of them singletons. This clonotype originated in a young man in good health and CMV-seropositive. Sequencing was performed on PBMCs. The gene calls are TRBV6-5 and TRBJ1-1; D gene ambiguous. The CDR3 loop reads CASRQNTEAFF. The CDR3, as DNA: TGTGCCAGCAGACAAAACACTGAAGCTTTCTTT.